The 23 T cell receptor beta chains below come from one sample, sequenced in a study of T cell changes during pregnancy in multiple sclerosis. Some clones are missing from TCRdb's copy, which holds only in-frame ones; the method was immunoSEQ multiplex PCR. The sample includes about 77,000 clones, approximately 94% of them seen just once. The material sequenced was peripheral blood, taken after pregnancy. Receptor source: a female donor in good health, enrolled as a control in a pregnancy study.

The V call is TRBV6-6, the J call TRBJ1-5; possible D gene TRBD1, 5 bases. The CDR3 is 13 residues long. In germline, CDR1 is MNHNY, CDR2 SVGAGI (reference sequence). V was shortened by 4 bases and J by 4 bases, with 8 bases between the two germline ends. CDR3 loop: CASSSGGNQPQHF. CDR3 bases: TGTGCCAGCAGTTCGGGGGGGAATCAGCCCCAGCATTTT.

This clone was recorded a few times. The rearrangement joins TRBV28 to TRBJ1-1; D is uncertain. Germline V gene data show CDR1 as MDHEN and CDR2 as SYDVKM. CDR3 length: 16 residues. V was cut by 1 base and J by 0 bases, with 12 bases left in between. CDR3 sequence reads: CASSLSRRRLNTEAFF. The DNA of the CDR3 is TGTGCCAGCAGTTTATCCCGCAGGCGACTGAACACTGAAGCTTTCTTT.

The chain uses TRBV27 and TRBJ2-5, with D tentatively TRBD1 (5 bases). V gave up 5 bases and J gave up 4 bases, with 11 bases separating them. CDR1 is MNHEY, CDR2 SMNVEV, per germline (reference sequence). The CDR3 has 13 amino acids. In DNA form, the CDR3 reads TGTGCCAGCAGTAACCCTAGGGGAGAGACCCAGTACTTC. Translated, it gives CASSNPRGETQYF.

In DNA, the CDR3 is TGTGCCAGTATCCGGAGGGGTAACACTGAAGCTTTCTTT. It encodes CASIRRGNTEAFF. The V and J genes are TRBV19 and TRBJ1-1, with D maybe TRBD1 (5 bases). V was trimmed by 7 bases and J by 2 bases, leaving 11 bases between them. This CDR3 is built from 13 residues. CDR1 and CDR2 (germline): LNHDA, SQIVND (reference sequence).

This clone was picked up a small number of times. V gene TRBV29-1 combines with J gene TRBJ2-7; possible D gene TRBD2, 6 bases. The germline V gene has CDR1 SQVTM and CDR2 ANQGSEA. V was clipped by 5 bases and J by 3 bases, with 8 bases between them. CDR3 size: 11 residues. For the CDR3, the DNA is TGCAGCGTTAGCGGGCTCTACGAGCAGTACTTC. This codes for CSVSGLYEQYF.

This chain links TRBV7-9 with TRBJ2-6; 8 bases fit TRBD1. This CDR3 has 16 amino acids. V lost 5 bases, J lost 2 bases, and 5 bases stayed unmatched. Germline CDR1 and CDR2: SEHNR and FQNEAQ (reference sequence). The CDR3 nucleotides are TGTGCCAGCAGCCAGACAGGGGCGACTGGGGCCAACGTCCTGACTTTC. It encodes CASSQTGATGANVLTF.

The V call is TRBV2, the J call TRBJ2-1; maybe TRBD2 (6 bases). Trimming stripped 6 bases from V and 7 bases from J, with 22 bases between. Germline V CDR1 and CDR2: SNHLY, FYNNEI. The CDR3 consists of 16 residues. CDR3 loop: CASRSPGTSLQNEQFF. The DNA of the CDR3 is TGTGCCAGCAGGAGCCCCGGGACTTCTTTGCAGAATGAGCAGTTCTTC.

The V gene is TRBV11-1, the J gene TRBJ1-1, with D maybe TRBD1 (6 bases). Deletions cut 10 bases from V and 4 bases from J, with 22 bases between. CDR1 is SGHAT and CDR2 is FQDESV in the germline V gene (reference sequence). The CDR3 totals 15 residues. The CDR3 DNA is TGTGCCACCACGGGGAATCCACAGGGAGTCACTGAAGCTTTCTTT. Its protein is CATTGNPQGVTEAFF.

This sequence joins TRBV19 and TRBJ2-5, with 9 nucleotides matching TRBD1. The J call may be in error: the DNA end matches TRBJ2-7 better. Looked up from germline, CDR1 is LNHDA and CDR2 is SQIVND (reference sequence). The CDR3 has 14 residues. CDR3 DNA sequence: TGTGCCAGTAGTACCGGGACAGGGCCCTACGAGCAGTACTTC. Protein product: CASSTGTGPYEQYF.

This sequence joins TRBV7-9 and TRBJ1-2; D unresolved. V lost 4 bases, J lost 4 bases, and 13 bases lay in between. The CDR3 is made up of 14 amino acids. Germline CDR1 reads SEHNR; CDR2 reads FQNEAQ (reference sequence). The CDR3 loop is CASSWGEASYGYTF. The CDR3 DNA sequence: TGTGCCAGCAGCTGGGGAGAGGCCTCCTATGGCTACACCTTC.

The V gene is TRBV5-1, the J gene TRBJ1-2; 7 positions match TRBD1. This CDR3 region has 13 residues. With 5 bases clipped from V and 5 bases from J, the junction kept 6 bases outside the gene matches. CDR1 is SGHRS and CDR2 is YFSETQ in the germline V gene. The CDR3 region has the DNA TGCGCCAGCAGTTACGACAGGGCTTATGGCTACACCTTC. Amino acids: CASSYDRAYGYTF.

CDR3 nucleotide sequence: TGTGCCAGCAGTATAACGGAGTACGAGCAGTACTTC. Its translation is CASSITEYEQYF. V usage is TRBV28 and J usage is TRBJ2-7; D unresolved. Deletions cut 5 bases from V and 4 bases from J, with 9 bases between. The CDR3 is made up of 12 amino acids. In germline, CDR1 is MDHEN, CDR2 SYDVKM.

The gene calls are TRBV7-9 and TRBJ1-3; 7 nucleotides line up with TRBD1. The germline V gene encodes CDR1 SEHNR and CDR2 FQNEAQ (reference sequence). The CDR3 has 14 amino acids. Trimming removed 5 bases from V and 4 bases from J; junction bases left unmatched: 5. The CDR3 sequence: CASSHTGEGNTIYF. The CDR3 nucleotides are TGTGCCAGCAGCCATACAGGGGAAGGAAACACCATATATTTT.

The chain links TRBV7-3 to TRBJ1-5; possible D gene TRBD1, 5 bases. In germline, CDR1 is SGHTA, CDR2 FQGTGA. Trimming removed 3 bases from V and 0 bases from J, with 12 bases in between. This CDR3 has 16 amino acids. Written as DNA, the CDR3 is TGTGCCAGCAGCTTCGAAGGGGTTCTTAGCAATCAGCCCCAGCATTTT. Translating it yields CASSFEGVLSNQPQHF.

The chain recombines TRBV6-1 with TRBJ2-3; 9 bases fit TRBD1. V was clipped by 0 bases and J by 4 bases; unmatched bases: 5. Germline CDR1 is MNHNS and CDR2 is SASEGT. The CDR3 extends over 16 amino acids. The CDR3 DNA reads as TGTGCCAGCAGTGAAGCGGGACAGGGAATAGCAGATACGCAGTATTTT. Translating gives CASSEAGQGIADTQYF.

The genes are TRBV7-9 and TRBJ2-1; a possible D gene is TRBD2 (6 bases). This CDR3 contains 13 residues. V lost 5 bases to trimming and J lost 6 bases, with 11 bases between them. Germline V CDR1 and CDR2: SEHNR, FQNEAQ (reference sequence). The CDR3 DNA is TGTGCCAGCAGCCGGGACTCTAGCAATGAGCAGTTCTTC. Residues: CASSRDSSNEQFF.

The chain uses TRBV28 and TRBJ2-5, with D hard to call. Germline CDR1 and CDR2: MDHEN and SYDVKM. CDR3 length equals 15 residues. Trimming shortened V by 2 bases and J by 2 bases, and 12 bases separated the two germline ends. This CDR3 is CASSLLQRSQETQYF. In DNA form, the CDR3 reads TGTGCCAGCAGTTTACTACAGAGATCACAAGAGACCCAGTACTTC.

V and J are TRBV7-3 and TRBJ2-5; tentatively, D is TRBD1 (5 bases). Germline-derived CDR1 and CDR2 are SGHTA and FQGTGA. The V end lost 2 bases, the J end lost 7 bases, and 11 bases lay between the germline ends. The CDR3 runs 13 residues. The chain's CDR3 is CASSLAGSTTQYF. The CDR3, as DNA: TGTGCCAGCAGCTTAGCAGGGTCAACGACCCAGTACTTC.

The chain recombines TRBV27 with TRBJ2-3; 9 nucleotides line up with TRBD1. Per germline, CDR1 MNHEY and CDR2 SMNVEV (reference sequence). With V trimmed by 2 bases and J by 9 bases, 0 bases remained unmatched. This CDR3 comprises 12 residues. The CDR3 nucleotides read TGTGCCAGCAGTTTAGGACAGGGGACGCAGTATTTT. This codes for CASSLGQGTQYF.

This chain links TRBV6-1 with TRBJ2-3; D is uncertain. CDR3 length: 14 residues. Per the germline V gene, CDR1 is MNHNS and CDR2 is SASEGT. V lost 4 bases and J lost 2, with 10 bases in between. Here the CDR3 reads CASSVSAITDTQYF. DNA of the CDR3: TGTGCCAGCAGTGTTTCTGCGATCACAGATACGCAGTATTTT.

This clone appeared a single time. The rearrangement joins TRBV6-1 to TRBJ1-2; 7 bases are a match to TRBD1. This CDR3 spans 18 amino acids. The V and J ends lost 2 bases and 4 bases, in that order; junction bases with no gene match: 16. The germline V gene encodes CDR1 MNHNS and CDR2 SASEGT. CDR3 DNA sequence: TGTGCCAGCAGTGAAAGCATGACCCTAACAGGGGTAGTCTATGGCTACACCTTC. Its protein product is CASSESMTLTGVVYGYTF.

The chain employs TRBV2 and TRBJ1-1; no clear D gene. This CDR3 spans 14 amino acids. Per germline, CDR1 SNHLY and CDR2 FYNNEI. Trimming pared 6 bases from V and 5 bases from J, leaving 16 bases between. The CDR3 DNA reads TGTGCCAGCAGCGCAACAGAGGGATGGACTGAAGCTTTCTTT. Translating it yields CASSATEGWTEAFF. Based on the CDR3 plus reference TRBV2 and TRBJ1-1, the full variable domain is EPEVTQTPSHQVTQMGQEVILRCVPISNHLYFYWYRQILGQKVEFLVSFYNNEISEKSEIFDDQFSVERPDGSNFTLKIRSTKLEDSAMYFCASSATEGWTEAFFGQGTRLTVV.

This rearrangement joins TRBV5-1 to TRBJ2-7; the D gene is possibly TRBD1 (5 bases). The ends were cut back, 2 bases at V and 0 bases at J, with 9 bases in the middle. The germline V gene has CDR1 SGHRS and CDR2 YFSETQ. The CDR3 runs 14 residues. CDR3 nucleotide sequence: TGCGCCAGCAGCTTATTCGACAGCTCCTACGAGCAGTACTTC. Translated: CASSLFDSSYEQYF.